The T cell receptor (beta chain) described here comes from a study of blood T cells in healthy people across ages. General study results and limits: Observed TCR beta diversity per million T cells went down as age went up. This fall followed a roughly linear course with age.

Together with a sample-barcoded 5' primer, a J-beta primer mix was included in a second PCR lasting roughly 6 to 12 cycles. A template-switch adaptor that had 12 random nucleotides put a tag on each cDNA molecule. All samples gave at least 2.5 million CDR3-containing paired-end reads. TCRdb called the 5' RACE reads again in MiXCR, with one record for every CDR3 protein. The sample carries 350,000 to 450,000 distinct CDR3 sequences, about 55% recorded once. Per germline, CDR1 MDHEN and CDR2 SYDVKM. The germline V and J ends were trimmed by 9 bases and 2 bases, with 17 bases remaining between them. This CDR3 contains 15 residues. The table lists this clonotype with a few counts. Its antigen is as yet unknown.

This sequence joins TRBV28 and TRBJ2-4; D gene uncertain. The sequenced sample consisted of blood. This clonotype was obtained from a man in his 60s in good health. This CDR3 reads CASAQVFSTKNIQYF. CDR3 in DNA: TGTGCCAGTGCTCAGGTCTTTAGTACCAAAAACATTCAGTACTTC.